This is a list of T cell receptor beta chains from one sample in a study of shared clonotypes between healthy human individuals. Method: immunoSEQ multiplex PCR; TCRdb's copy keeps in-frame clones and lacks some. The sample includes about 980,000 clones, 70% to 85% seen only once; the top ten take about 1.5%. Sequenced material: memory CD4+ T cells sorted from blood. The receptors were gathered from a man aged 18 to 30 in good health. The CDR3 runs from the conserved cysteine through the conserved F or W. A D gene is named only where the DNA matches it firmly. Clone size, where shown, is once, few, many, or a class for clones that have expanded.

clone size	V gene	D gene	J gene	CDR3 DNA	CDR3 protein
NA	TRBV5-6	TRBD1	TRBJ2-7	TGTGCCAGCAGGTTATATCAGGGGGCGCGATCCTACGAGCAGTACTTC	CASRLYQGARSYEQYF
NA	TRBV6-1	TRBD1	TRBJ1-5	TGTGCCAGCAGCGACAGGGGGAATCAGCCCCAGCATTTT	CASSDRGNQPQHF
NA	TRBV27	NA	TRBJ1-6	TGTGCCAGCAGTTTTCAGGGCCTTTATAATTCACCCCTCCACTTT	CASSFQGLYNSPLHF
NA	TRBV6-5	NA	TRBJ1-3	TGTGCCAGCACCACTCAGGGGTCCGGAAACACCATATATTTT	CASTTQGSGNTIYF
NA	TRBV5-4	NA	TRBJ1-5	TGTGCCAGCAGCTTGGAAAATAATCAGCCCCAGCATTTT	CASSLENNQPQHF
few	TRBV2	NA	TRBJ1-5	TGTGCCAGCAGTGTAAGTGCCCCCAGCAATCAGCCCCAGCATTTT	CASSVSAPSNQPQHF
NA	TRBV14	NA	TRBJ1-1	TGTGCCAGCAGCCAAGATTGGTCAGCTGAAGCTTTCTTT	CASSQDWSAEAFF
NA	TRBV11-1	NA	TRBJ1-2	TGTGCCAGCAGCTTAGCTTCTGGGACAAACCGCGCTGGCTACACCTTC	CASSLASGTNRAGYTF
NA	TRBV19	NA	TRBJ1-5	TGTGCCAGTAGCTTGGAGAGGTTTGGTCAGCCCCAGCATTTT	CASSLERFGQPQHF
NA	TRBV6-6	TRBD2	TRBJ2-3	TGTGCCAGCAGCCTGGCGGGAGCACTCGCGGATACGCAGTATTTT	CASSLAGALADTQYF
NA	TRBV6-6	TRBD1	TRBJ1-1	TGTGCCAGCAGGACAGGGGGCATTCTCACTGAAGCTTTCTTT	CASRTGGILTEAFF
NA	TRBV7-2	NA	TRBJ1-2	TGTGCCAGCAGCTTAGTATCGGGTGGGCCTAACTATGGCTACACCTTC	CASSLVSGGPNYGYTF
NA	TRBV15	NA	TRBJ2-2	TGTGCCACAAAACCTCAGGGGAACACCGGGGAGCTGTTTTTT	CATKPQGNTGELFF
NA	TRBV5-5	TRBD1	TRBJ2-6	TGTGCCAGCAGCAACCAGGGACAGGGGAAAGCTATTGGGGCCAACGTCCTGACTTTC	CASSNQGQGKAIGANVLTF
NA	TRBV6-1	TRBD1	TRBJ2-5	TGTGCCAGCAGTGAAAGCCGGGACAGGTACCAAGAGACCCAGTACTTC	CASSESRDRYQETQYF
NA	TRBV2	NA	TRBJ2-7	TGTGCCAGCAGTGTGACAGGAAACTACGAGCAGTACTTC	CASSVTGNYEQYF
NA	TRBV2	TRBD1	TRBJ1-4	TGTGCCAGCAGTGGGACAGGCTTTAATGAAAAACTGTTTTTT	CASSGTGFNEKLFF
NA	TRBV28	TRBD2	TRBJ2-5	TGTGCCAGCAGCCTACTAGCGGAGCAGACCCAGTACTTC	CASSLLAEQTQYF
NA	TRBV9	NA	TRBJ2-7	TGTGCCAGCAGCGTCGGCGGCCTGAGCTCCTACGAGCAGTACTTC	CASSVGGLSSYEQYF